One sample yielded the 29 T cell receptor beta chains listed below, sequenced in a study of regulatory T cells in long-lasting Graves disease (dated by TCRdb to about 2021). Libraries were made using multiplex PCR. The data were produced on an Illumina HiSeq 4000. TCR beta libraries were built with iRepertoire HTBI primers and Arm-PCR amplification of CDR3 regions. Starting from the raw public reads, TCRdb applied fastp trimming at Q25, assembled clones with MiXCR and retained in-frame beta chains. Every CDR3 protein is listed once, alongside the most common genes and DNA of its rows. This sample lists roughly 500,000 distinct CDR3 sequences; roughly 13% were detected once. The ten largest clonotypes hold roughly 10% of the sample. The time point label, as the study defines it: newly diagnosed GD, antithyroid drugs for less than 3 months. RNA was extracted from PBMCs in TRIzol for both TCR sequencing and RNA sequencing.

These same data were also listed under a study on T cells in Graves' hyperthyroidism and ophthalmopathy.

The sequencing here drew on peripheral blood mononuclear cells (PBMCs), taken at new diagnosis, from a patient treated with antithyroid drugs. The receptor source for this set is a man aged 25 to 40 with Graves disease. Donor details come from another sample of the same person, matched by shared clones.

In this sample, this clonotype turned up many times. The chain has TRBV29-1 and TRBJ2-3, with TRBD1 matching 8 bases. The V gene end was trimmed by 4 bases and the J gene end by 3 bases; junction bases not matched to a gene: 6. CDR1 is SQVTM, CDR2 ANQGSEA, per germline. There are 14 residues in the CDR3. The CDR3 DNA follows: TGCAGCGTTGGGGGACAGGAACAAACAGATACGCAGTATTTT. This gives the protein CSVGGQEQTDTQYF.

Remarks on this clonotype: A far larger clone is one base from this, pointing to a likely read error. The CDR3 carries no conserved terminal phenylalanine or tryptophan, so it likely arises from a read error. The chain carries TRBV11-1 and TRBJ2-5, with D perhaps TRBD1 (6 bases). The closer fit of TRBJ2-1 to the DNA end suggests the J call may be wrong. The CDR3 is 13 amino acids. Germline CDR1 reads SGHAT; CDR2 reads FQDESV (reference sequence). The CDR3 DNA follows: TGTGCCAGCAGCTTAGGACAGGCAAATGAGCAGTTCTCC. Amino acid sequence: CASSLGQANEQFS.

This clonotype appeared many times. The chain uses TRBV5-1 and TRBJ2-7; tentative D call: TRBD2 (5 bases). Trimming removed 4 bases at V and 7 bases at J, with 21 bases between. The CDR3 covers 15 residues. Germline V gene data show CDR1 as SGHRS and CDR2 as YFSETQ. DNA of the CDR3: TGCGCCAGCAGCCCCGGGGAAGTGTGGGCTGAAGAGCAGTACTTC. Its translation is CASSPGEVWAEEQYF.

This clonotype occurred many times. V gene TRBV7-2 combines with J gene TRBJ2-7, with TRBD2 identical over 10 bases. J lost 4 bases, V lost 10 bases, and 16 bases had no gene match. CDR1 and CDR2 from the germline V gene are SGHTA and FQGNSA. The CDR3 contains 16 residues. The CDR3 DNA sequence: TGTGCCACCGGGGGGGCTAGCGGGAGACAGCTGTACGAGCAGTACTTC. Its protein is CATGGASGRQLYEQYF.

This clonotype was found many times. CDR3 sequence reads: CASSQGDSYNEQFF. The CDR3 nucleotides read TGTGCCAGCAGCCAAGGGGACAGTTACAATGAGCAGTTCTTC. The genes are TRBV3-1 and TRBJ2-1, with 7 bases identical to TRBD1. V lost 1 base and J lost 4; bases outside the gene matches: 1. This CDR3 spans 14 amino acids. Germline assignment: CDR1 LGHDT and CDR2 YNNKEL (reference sequence).

This clonotype was seen a few times. The genes are TRBV20-1 and TRBJ2-1; TRBD2 matches 7 bases. The CDR3 sequence is 12 residues long. J gave up 7 bases and V 6 bases, and 6 bases lay outside the gene matches. Germline CDR1 is DFQATT and CDR2 is SNEGSKA (reference sequence). The CDR3 region has the DNA TGCAGTGCGGGGGGGGGAAGGAATGAGCAGTTCTTC. Its translation: CSAGGGRNEQFF.

The rearrangement uses TRBV20-1 and TRBJ2-5; possibly TRBD1 or TRBD2 for D (5 bases each). CDR1 and CDR2 (germline): DFQATT, SNEGSKA (reference sequence). The V gene lost 3 bases and the J gene lost 1 base, with 18 bases spanning the gap. The CDR3 is 16 amino acids. The CDR3 DNA reads as TGCAGTGCTAGCGCCCCCAACGAGGGGACCCAAGAGACCCAGTACTTC. Translation gives CSASAPNEGTQETQYF.

In its sample, this clonotype was seen many times. The CDR3 is CSVGGGGNQPQHF. DNA for the CDR3: TGCAGCGTTGGCGGAGGGGGGAATCAGCCCCAGCATTTT. The genes are TRBV29-1 and TRBJ1-5, with a possible D match to TRBD1 (6 bases). This CDR3 region has 13 residues. CDR1 is SQVTM and CDR2 is ANQGSEA in the germline V gene. Trimming shortened V by 4 bases and J by 4 bases, and 11 bases separated the two germline ends. The full variable domain, rest sourced from reference TRBV29-1 and TRBJ1-5, is SAVISQKPSRDICQRGTSLTIQCQVDSQVTMMFWYRQQPGQSLTLIATANQGSEATYESGFVIDKFPISRPNLTFSTLTVSNMSPEDSSIYLCSVGGGGNQPQHFGDGTRLSIL.

This clonotype was detected many times. The chain has TRBV30 and TRBJ2-1; either TRBD1 or TRBD2 may supply D (5 bases each). Germline CDR1 and CDR2: GTSNPN and SVGIG (reference sequence). With 2 bases removed from V and 4 bases from J, the gap between germline ends came to 12 bases. The CDR3 extends over 14 amino acids. The CDR3 DNA reads as TGTGCCTGGAGTCGGGACGGAGGATACAATGAGCAGTTCTTC. Translation: CAWSRDGGYNEQFF.

This clonotype was observed many times. This chain connects TRBV2 to TRBJ2-2; possibly TRBD2 for D (5 bases). With 11 bases removed from V and 5 bases from J, the gap between germline ends came to 15 bases. The CDR3 has 13 residues. Germline V gene data show CDR1 as SNHLY and CDR2 as FYNNEI. In DNA, the CDR3 is TGTGCCGGGTGCCCGGGGTCGACCGGGGAGCTGTTTTTT. It translates to CAGCPGSTGELFF.

This sequence joins TRBV7-2 and TRBJ2-7, with D perhaps matching TRBD1 or TRBD2 (5 bases each). V lost 1 base to trimming and J lost 5 bases, with 9 bases between them. The CDR3 length is 13 residues. CDR1 and CDR2 from the germline V gene are SGHTA and FQGNSA. The CDR3 spells CASSLELGDEQYF. The CDR3 nucleotides are TGTGCCAGCAGCTTAGAATTGGGGGACGAGCAGTACTTC.

This clonotype was observed a handful of times. The chain recombines TRBV7-9 with TRBJ1-5; a possible D gene is TRBD1 (6 bases). The CDR3 is 14 residues long. The V and J ends lost 7 bases and 2 bases respectively, with 12 bases between them. In germline, CDR1 is SEHNR, CDR2 FQNEAQ (reference sequence). The DNA of the CDR3 is TGTGCCAGCACCCAGGGGAATGGCAATCAGCCCCAGCATTTT. Its protein is CASTQGNGNQPQHF. The variable domain in full, completed from reference TRBV7-9 and TRBJ1-5, reads DTGVSQNPRHKITKRGQNVTFRCDPISEHNRLYWYRQTLGQGPEFLTYFQNEAQLEKSRLLSDRFSAERPKGSFSTLEIQRTEQGDSAMYLCASTQGNGNQPQHFGDGTRLSIL.

The chain employs TRBV27 and TRBJ1-6; perhaps TRBD1 as D (6 bases). The germline gives CDR1 MNHEY, CDR2 SMNVEV (reference sequence). Trimming removed 7 bases at V and 7 bases at J, with 14 bases between. The CDR3 contains 14 residues. In DNA, the CDR3 is TGTGCCAGCAAAAAGGGGGTCGGGAATTCACCCCTCCACTTT. Translated: CASKKGVGNSPLHF.

This clonotype was found a few times. V is TRBV18 and J is TRBJ1-2; D perhaps matches TRBD1 (5 bases). Trimming stripped 3 bases from V and 0 bases from J, with 11 bases between. The CDR3 runs to 15 residues. Germline V gene sequence: CDR1 KGHSH, CDR2 LQKENI. CDR3 coding DNA: TGTGCCAGCTCACCGGAGGGACCGGCTAACTATGGCTACACCTTC. It yields the protein CASSPEGPANYGYTF. The whole variable domain, remainder taken from reference TRBV18 and TRBJ1-2, is NAGVMQNPRHLVRRRGQEARLRCSPMKGHSHVYWYRQLPEEGLKFMVYLQKENIIDESGMPKERFSAEFPKEGPSILRIQQVVRGDSAAYFCASSPEGPANYGYTFGSGTRLTVV.

The gene calls are TRBV5-8 and TRBJ2-5; TRBD2 is a possible D gene (6 bases). The germline gives CDR1 SGHTS, CDR2 YDEGEE. The CDR3 covers 14 residues. Trimming pared 0 bases from V and 4 bases from J, leaving 10 bases between. CDR3 region: CASSLEGGVETQYF. For the CDR3, the DNA is TGTGCCAGCAGCTTGGAAGGAGGGGTAGAGACCCAGTACTTC.

About this clonotype: One end of the junction does not line up with germline, which may come from a read error. The rearrangement joins TRBV10-3 to TRBJ2-3; TRBD2 agrees at 8 bases. The CDR3 runs to 15 residues. Per the germline V gene, CDR1 is ENHRY and CDR2 is SYGVKD. CDR3: CAIGDPGGPSLTQYF. The CDR3 region has the DNA TGTGCCATCGGTGATCCGGGAGGGCCCTCTCTTACGCAGTATTTT.

This clonotype was found many times. This CDR3 is CASSTPKREAPDTQYF. The CDR3 region has the DNA TGTGCCAGCAGTACCCCCAAGCGGGAGGCCCCAGATACGCAGTATTTT. V gene TRBV12-3 or TRBV12-4 combines with J gene TRBJ2-3; 9 bases line up with TRBD2. The V gene end was trimmed by 5 bases and the J gene end by 4 bases; junction bases not matched to a gene: 10. CDR3 length: 16 amino acids.

This clonotype was seen a handful of times. As DNA, the CDR3 is TGTGCCACTAAGTATAGGGAGGACAGCAATCAGCCCCAGCATTTT. This translates into CATKYREDSNQPQHF. V gene TRBV19 combines with J gene TRBJ1-5; no clear D gene. CDR3 length: 15 amino acids. V was trimmed by 10 bases and J by 1 base, leaving 17 bases between them. Germline values: CDR1 LNHDA, CDR2 SQIVND (reference sequence).

This clonotype was recorded at least ten times. The rearrangement links TRBV6-2 or TRBV6-3 to TRBJ2-5; a weak D match, TRBD2 (6 bases). This CDR3 contains 14 residues. The germline CDR1 and CDR2 sequences are MNHEY and SVGEGT. The germline V and J ends were trimmed by 2 bases and 1 base, with 8 bases remaining between them. CDR3 sequence: CASSYGDFQETQYF. DNA for the CDR3: TGTGCCAGCAGTTACGGGGACTTCCAAGAGACCCAGTACTTC.

The V call is TRBV15, the J call TRBJ2-5; D assignment may be TRBD1 or TRBD2 (5 bases each). This CDR3 is built from 15 residues. The germline V and J ends were trimmed by 5 bases and 2 bases, with 15 bases remaining between them. The germline V gene encodes CDR1 LNHNV and CDR2 YYDKDF (reference sequence). CDR3 in amino acids: CATSPRDEGQETQYF. The CDR3 nucleotides read TGTGCCACCAGCCCCAGGGATGAGGGTCAAGAGACCCAGTACTTC.

The table lists this clonotype with many counts. The chain combines TRBV5-6 with TRBJ2-7; 7 bases are shared with TRBD1. Germline V CDR1 and CDR2: SGHDT, YYEEEE. CDR3 length: 15 residues. The J segment lost 3 bases and the V segment lost 2 bases, leaving 8 bases of the junction unmatched. This CDR3 is CASSFPRDSFYEQYF. As DNA, the CDR3 is TGTGCCAGCAGCTTTCCCCGGGACAGCTTCTACGAGCAGTACTTC.

The chain couples TRBV5-4 to TRBJ1-1; D possibly corresponds to TRBD1 (6 bases). This CDR3 spans 15 amino acids. Trimming removed 3 bases at V and 1 base at J, with 13 bases between. CDR1 SGHNT and CDR2 YYREEE come from the germline V gene (reference sequence). The CDR3 is CASSSGTSPNTEAFF. In nucleotides, the CDR3 is TGTGCCAGCAGCTCCGGGACATCACCGAACACTGAAGCTTTCTTT.

In its sample, this clonotype was seen many times. The V call is TRBV12-3 or TRBV12-4, the J call TRBJ2-3; 9 nucleotides align to TRBD2. J gave up 3 bases and V 5 bases, and 15 bases lay outside the gene matches. The CDR3 sequence is 18 residues long. The chain's CDR3 is CASSPGASGVRGTDTQYF. CDR3 nucleotide sequence: TGTGCCAGCAGTCCGGGGGCTAGCGGGGTCCGCGGTACAGATACGCAGTATTTT.

Concerning this clonotype: A read error may explain this, as a much larger clone is one base away. The genes are TRBV11-3 and TRBJ2-3; no reliable D call. CDR1 is SGHNT and CDR2 is YENEEA in the germline V gene. The CDR3 contains 12 residues. The DNA of the CDR3 is TGTGCCAGCAGCCTCCGAGACGACACGCGGTATTTT. Protein sequence: CASSLRDDTRYF.

This clonotype was observed at least ten times. The CDR3 coding sequence is TGTGCCAGCAGTTTGGCTACAGGGGTTGGTGGCTACACCTTC. This codes for CASSLATGVGGYTF. The gene calls are TRBV12-3 or TRBV12-4 and TRBJ1-2; 7 bases line up with TRBD1. The V segment lost 3 bases and the J segment 7 bases; nucleotides outside the gene matches: 8. This CDR3 spans 14 amino acids.

This clonotype was counted a few times. The chain employs TRBV20-1 and TRBJ2-7, with no clear D. CDR1 is DFQATT, CDR2 SNEGSKA, per germline (reference sequence). The CDR3 loop spans 13 amino acids. V was trimmed by 6 bases and J by 2 bases, leaving 14 bases between them. CDR3 protein: CSALPGSTYEQYF. Written as DNA, the CDR3 is TGCAGTGCCCTCCCGGGCAGTACCTACGAGCAGTACTTC.

This rearrangement joins TRBV24-1 to TRBJ2-5; 14 bases fit TRBD2. Per the germline V gene, CDR1 is KGHDR and CDR2 is SFDVKD. Losses at the gene ends were 2 bases for V and 0 bases for J; bases not matched to a gene: 10. The CDR3 length is 20 residues. For the CDR3, the DNA is TGTGCCACCAGTGATTCCTCCGGGACTAGCGGGAGAGGAAACCAAGAGACCCAGTACTTC. Translation gives CATSDSSGTSGRGNQETQYF.

Ten or more counts support this clonotype. V usage is TRBV27 and J usage is TRBJ2-5; D is unresolved. The CDR3 spans 17 residues. The germline V gene encodes CDR1 MNHEY and CDR2 SMNVEV (reference sequence). V was cut by 8 bases and J by 7 bases, with 29 bases left in between. The CDR3 reads CASARQSIVAPSTTQYF. In DNA, the CDR3 is TGTGCCAGCGCACGGCAGAGTATAGTCGCCCCTTCGACGACCCAGTACTTC.

This sequence joins TRBV10-3 and TRBJ1-5, with 8 bases identical to TRBD1. The CDR3 has 14 residues. After removal of 2 bases from V and 6 bases from J, the junction contained 3 bases not matched to a gene. Germline V gene sequence: CDR1 ENHRY, CDR2 SYGVKD. CDR3 nucleotide sequence: TGTGCCATCAGTGAGGACAGGGGAAGTCAGCCCCAGCATTTT. Protein product: CAISEDRGSQPQHF.